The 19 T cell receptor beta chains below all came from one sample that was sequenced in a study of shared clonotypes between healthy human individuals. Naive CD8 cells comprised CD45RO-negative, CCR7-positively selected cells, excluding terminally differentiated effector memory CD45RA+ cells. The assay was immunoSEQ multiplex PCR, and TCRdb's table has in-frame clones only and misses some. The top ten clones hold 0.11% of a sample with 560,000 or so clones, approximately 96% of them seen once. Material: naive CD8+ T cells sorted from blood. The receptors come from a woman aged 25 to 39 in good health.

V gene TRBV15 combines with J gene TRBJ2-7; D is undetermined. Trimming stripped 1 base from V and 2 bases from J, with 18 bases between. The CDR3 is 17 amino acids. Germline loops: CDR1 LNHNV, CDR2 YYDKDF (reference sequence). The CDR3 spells CATSRVFGQDGAYEQYF. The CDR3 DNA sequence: TGTGCCACCAGCAGAGTTTTCGGCCAGGACGGAGCCTACGAGCAGTACTTC.

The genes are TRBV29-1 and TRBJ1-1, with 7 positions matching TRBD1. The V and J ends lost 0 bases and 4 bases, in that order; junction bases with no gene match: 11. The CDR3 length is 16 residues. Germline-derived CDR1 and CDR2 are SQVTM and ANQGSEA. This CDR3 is CSVEDGKSGGFTEAFF. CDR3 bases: TGCAGCGTTGAAGACGGGAAGTCAGGGGGGTTCACTGAAGCTTTCTTT.

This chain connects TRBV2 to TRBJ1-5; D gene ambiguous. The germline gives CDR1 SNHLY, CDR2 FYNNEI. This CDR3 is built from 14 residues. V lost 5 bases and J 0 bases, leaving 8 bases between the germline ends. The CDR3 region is CASSSYGSNQPQHF. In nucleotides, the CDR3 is TGTGCCAGCAGTTCCTACGGTAGCAATCAGCCCCAGCATTTT.

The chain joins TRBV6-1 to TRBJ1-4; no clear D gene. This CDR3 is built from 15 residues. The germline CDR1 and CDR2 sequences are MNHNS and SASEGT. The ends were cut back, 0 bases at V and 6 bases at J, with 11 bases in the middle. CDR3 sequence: CASSEAPVGYEKLFF. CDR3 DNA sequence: TGTGCCAGCAGTGAAGCGCCGGTGGGCTATGAAAAACTGTTTTTT.

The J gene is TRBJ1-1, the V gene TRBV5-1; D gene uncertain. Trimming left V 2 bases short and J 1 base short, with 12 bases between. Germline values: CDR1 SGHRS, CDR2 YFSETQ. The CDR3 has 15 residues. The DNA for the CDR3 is TGCGCCAGCAGCTTTCGGGCCTCGGGGAACACTGAAGCTTTCTTT. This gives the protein CASSFRASGNTEAFF.

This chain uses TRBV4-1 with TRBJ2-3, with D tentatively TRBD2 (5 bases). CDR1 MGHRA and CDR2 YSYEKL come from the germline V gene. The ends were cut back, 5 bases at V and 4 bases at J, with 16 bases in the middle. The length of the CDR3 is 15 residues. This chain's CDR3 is CASSSKREKADTQYF. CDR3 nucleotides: TGCGCCAGCAGCTCCAAGAGGGAGAAAGCAGATACGCAGTATTTT.

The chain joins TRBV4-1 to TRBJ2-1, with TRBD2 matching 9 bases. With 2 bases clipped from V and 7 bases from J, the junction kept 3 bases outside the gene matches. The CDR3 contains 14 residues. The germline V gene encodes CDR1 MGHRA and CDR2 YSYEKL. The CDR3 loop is CASSQPAGGNEQFF. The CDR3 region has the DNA TGCGCCAGCAGCCAACCAGCGGGAGGAAATGAGCAGTTCTTC.

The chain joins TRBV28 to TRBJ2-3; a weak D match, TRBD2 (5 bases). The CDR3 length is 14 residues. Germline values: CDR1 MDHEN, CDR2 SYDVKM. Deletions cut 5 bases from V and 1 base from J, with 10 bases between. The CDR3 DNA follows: TGTGCCAGCAGTCGGGTCGGGGGCACAGATACGCAGTATTTT. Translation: CASSRVGGTDTQYF.

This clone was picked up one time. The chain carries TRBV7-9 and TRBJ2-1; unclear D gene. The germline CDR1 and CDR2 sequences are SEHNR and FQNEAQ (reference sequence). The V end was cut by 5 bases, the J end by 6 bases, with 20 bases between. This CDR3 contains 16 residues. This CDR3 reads CASSASGGTIFNEQFF. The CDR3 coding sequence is TGTGCCAGCAGCGCCTCCGGCGGAACGATCTTCAATGAGCAGTTCTTC.

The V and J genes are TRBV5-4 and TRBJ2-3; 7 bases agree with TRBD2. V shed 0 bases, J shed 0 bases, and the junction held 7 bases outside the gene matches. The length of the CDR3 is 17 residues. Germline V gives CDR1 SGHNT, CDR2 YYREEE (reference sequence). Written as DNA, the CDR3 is TGTGCCAGCAGCTTGGAAGGCGGGAGCTTTAGCACAGATACGCAGTATTTT. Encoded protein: CASSLEGGSFSTDTQYF.

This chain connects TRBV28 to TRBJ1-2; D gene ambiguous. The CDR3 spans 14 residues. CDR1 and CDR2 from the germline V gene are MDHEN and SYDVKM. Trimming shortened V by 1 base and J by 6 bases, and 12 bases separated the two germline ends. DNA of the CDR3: TGTGCCAGCAGTTTATTTAAAGGCTCCAATGGCTACACCTTC. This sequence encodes CASSLFKGSNGYTF.

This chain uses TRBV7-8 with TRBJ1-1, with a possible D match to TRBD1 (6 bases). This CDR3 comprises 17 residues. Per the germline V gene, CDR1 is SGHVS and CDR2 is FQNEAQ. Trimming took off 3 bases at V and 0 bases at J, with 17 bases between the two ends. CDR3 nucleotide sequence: TGTGCCAGCAGCTTTGGGGGCAGCCGGGGCGTGAACACTGAAGCTTTCTTT. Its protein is CASSFGGSRGVNTEAFF.

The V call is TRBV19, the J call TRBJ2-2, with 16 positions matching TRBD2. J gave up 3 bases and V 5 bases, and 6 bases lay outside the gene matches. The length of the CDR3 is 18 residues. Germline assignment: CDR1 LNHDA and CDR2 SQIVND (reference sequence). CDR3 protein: CASSPYGTSGRDTGELFF. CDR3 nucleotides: TGTGCCAGTAGTCCATACGGGACTAGCGGGAGGGACACCGGGGAGCTGTTTTTT. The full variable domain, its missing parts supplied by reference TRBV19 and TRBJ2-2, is DGGITQSPKYLFRKEGQNVTLSCEQNLNHDAMYWYRQDPGQGLRLIYYSQIVNDFQKGDIAEGYSVSREKKESFPLTVTSAQKNPTAFYLCASSPYGTSGRDTGELFFGEGSRLTVL.

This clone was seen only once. The CDR3 DNA reads as TGTGCCAGCAGAGCGAGGACAGGGGCAGGAAACACCATATATTTT. It encodes CASRARTGAGNTIYF. The genes are TRBV2 and TRBJ1-3, with 9 nucleotides matching TRBD1. CDR1 is SNHLY and CDR2 is FYNNEI in the germline V gene. The CDR3 is 15 amino acids. With 6 bases clipped from V and 4 bases from J, the junction kept 7 bases outside the gene matches.

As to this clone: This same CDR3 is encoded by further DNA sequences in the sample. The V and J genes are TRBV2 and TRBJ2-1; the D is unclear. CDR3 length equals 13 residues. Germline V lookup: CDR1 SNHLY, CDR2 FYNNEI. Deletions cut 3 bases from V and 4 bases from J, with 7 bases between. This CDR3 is CASSDGLYNEQFF. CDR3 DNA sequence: TGTGCCAGCAGTGATGGGCTTTACAATGAGCAGTTCTTC.

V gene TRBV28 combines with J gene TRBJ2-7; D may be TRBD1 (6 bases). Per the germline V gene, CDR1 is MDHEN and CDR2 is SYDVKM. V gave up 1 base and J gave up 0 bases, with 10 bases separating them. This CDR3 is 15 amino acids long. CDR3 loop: CASSLFGGDSYEQYF. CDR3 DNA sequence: TGTGCCAGCAGTTTATTTGGGGGCGACTCCTACGAGCAGTACTTC.

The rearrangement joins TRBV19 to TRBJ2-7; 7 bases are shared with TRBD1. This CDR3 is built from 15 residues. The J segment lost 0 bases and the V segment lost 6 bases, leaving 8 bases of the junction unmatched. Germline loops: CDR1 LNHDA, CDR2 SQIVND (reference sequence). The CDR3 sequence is CASSPVGQSSYEQYF. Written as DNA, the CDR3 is TGTGCCAGTAGCCCGGTGGGACAGAGCTCCTACGAGCAGTACTTC.

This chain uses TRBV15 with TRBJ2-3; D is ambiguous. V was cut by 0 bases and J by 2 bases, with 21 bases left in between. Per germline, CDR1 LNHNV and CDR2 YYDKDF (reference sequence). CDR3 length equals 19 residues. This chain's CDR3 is CATSRDLGVQVLNTDTQYF. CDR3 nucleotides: TGTGCCACCAGCAGAGATCTGGGCGTCCAGGTTCTGAACACAGATACGCAGTATTTT.

This CDR3 is CASSLVGGFAEAFF. The CDR3 DNA sequence: TGTGCCAGCAGCTTAGTCGGTGGTTTCGCTGAAGCTTTCTTT. V and J are TRBV7-2 and TRBJ1-1; D gene uncertain. The V gene's germline CDR1 is SGHTA and CDR2 FQGNSA. Trimming left V 1 base short and J 6 bases short, with 12 bases between. The CDR3 totals 14 residues.